These 13 T cell receptor beta chains share one sample of origin, sequenced in a study of shared clonotypes between healthy human individuals. Method: immunoSEQ multiplex PCR; TCRdb's copy keeps in-frame clones and lacks some. There are more than 550,000 clones in the sample; approximately 77% occur only once, and under 2% lies in the top ten. Sequenced material: memory CD4+ T cells sorted from blood. Subset described: CD45RA-negative fraction. The receptors derive from a woman under 40 in good health.

To note about this clone: Other DNA sequences in this specimen translate into the identical CDR3. The chain has TRBV6-5 and TRBJ2-7; 7 bases align to TRBD1. The CDR3 extends over 14 amino acids. The germline gives CDR1 MNHEY, CDR2 SVGAGI. J was trimmed by 1 base and V by 2 bases; bases with no gene match: 2. The chain's CDR3 is CASSYRGQSYEQYF. The CDR3 DNA is TGTGCCAGCAGTTACAGGGGGCAGTCCTACGAGCAGTACTTC.

This sequence joins TRBV30 and TRBJ2-1; 12 bases map to TRBD2. There are 16 residues in the CDR3. Germline assignment: CDR1 GTSNPN and CDR2 SVGIG (reference sequence). V dropped 0 bases and J dropped 6; count of bases not matched to a gene: 6. CDR3: CAWSVGLAGGPNEQFF. CDR3 DNA sequence: TGTGCCTGGAGTGTGGGTCTAGCGGGAGGGCCCAATGAGCAGTTCTTC.

This clone was counted between two and nine times. The chain links TRBV19 to TRBJ2-2; 10 positions match TRBD1. The V gene's germline CDR1 is LNHDA and CDR2 SQIVND (reference sequence). The CDR3 covers 15 residues. V was pared by 8 bases and J by 5 bases, with 8 bases of the junction left unmatched. CDR3 bases: TGTGCCAGTGCCCCCGGGACAGGGGTTACCGGGGAGCTGTTTTTT. As protein: CASAPGTGVTGELFF.

This clone was counted only a few times. The rearrangement joins TRBV2 to TRBJ2-7, with D uncertain. The CDR3 has 14 residues. V dropped 5 bases and J dropped 6 bases, with 17 bases sitting between them. The germline V gene has CDR1 SNHLY and CDR2 FYNNEI. The CDR3 DNA reads TGTGCCAGCAGTCTTGAGACCATGGCCATCGAGCAGTACTTC. As protein: CASSLETMAIEQYF.

The chain has TRBV28 and TRBJ2-4; 8 bases agree with TRBD1. The CDR3 has 14 amino acids. Germline V gene sequence: CDR1 MDHEN, CDR2 SYDVKM. The J segment lost 4 bases and the V segment lost 8 bases, leaving 7 bases of the junction unmatched. CDR3 nucleotide sequence: TGTGCCAGCCTCGACAGGGGAGGAAAAAACATTCAGTACTTC. Translating gives CASLDRGGKNIQYF. Variable domain in full (rest from reference TRBV28 and TRBJ2-4): DVKVTQSSRYLVKRTGEKVFLECVQDMDHENMFWYRQDPGLGLRLIYFSYDVKMKEKGDIPEGYSVSREKKERFSLILESASTNQTSMYLCASLDRGGKNIQYFGAGTRLSVL.

Only one count was recorded for this clone. This chain connects TRBV19 to TRBJ2-5, with D tentatively TRBD1 or TRBD2 (6 bases each). V was trimmed by 10 bases and J by 2 bases, leaving 17 bases between them. The germline gives CDR1 LNHDA, CDR2 SQIVND (reference sequence). The CDR3 contains 14 residues. The CDR3 DNA is TGTGCCACCTCGAACGGGGGCTTTCAAGAGACCCAGTACTTC. It translates to CATSNGGFQETQYF.

V usage is TRBV5-1 and J usage is TRBJ2-2, with D perhaps TRBD2 (5 bases). Germline CDR1 reads SGHRS; CDR2 reads YFSETQ. The CDR3 extends over 14 amino acids. Trimming pared 4 bases from V and 7 bases from J, leaving 14 bases between. In DNA form, the CDR3 reads TGCGCCAGCAGCCCAGAGGGCCGAAGCGGGGAGCTGTTTTTT. Its protein is CASSPEGRSGELFF. The full variable domain, its missing parts supplied by reference TRBV5-1 and TRBJ2-2, is KAGVTQTPRYLIKTRGQQVTLSCSPISGHRSVSWYQQTPGQGLQFLFEYFSETQRNKGNFPGRFSGRQFSNSRSEMNVSTLELGDSALYLCASSPEGRSGELFFGEGSRLTVL.

The rearrangement uses TRBV9 and TRBJ2-5; D may correspond to TRBD1 or TRBD2 (5 bases each). The J call may be faulty, since TRBJ2-7 better matches the DNA end. Germline V lookup: CDR1 SGDLS, CDR2 YYNGEE. This CDR3 comprises 15 residues. This CDR3 reads CASSPHRDPTYEQYF. The CDR3 DNA reads as TGTGCCAGCAGCCCCCACCGGGACCCTACCTACGAGCAGTACTTC.

This clone was recorded only once. The chain couples TRBV19 to TRBJ2-7, with D unresolved. CDR3 size: 13 residues. The germline gives CDR1 LNHDA, CDR2 SQIVND (reference sequence). V dropped 3 bases and J dropped 6 bases, with 12 bases sitting between them. The CDR3 here is CASSMRPNGEQYF. Written as DNA, the CDR3 is TGTGCCAGTAGTATGCGGCCAAACGGCGAGCAGTACTTC.

The chain is built from TRBV6-5 and TRBJ2-7, with 7 bases identical to TRBD1. CDR1 and CDR2 from the germline V gene are MNHEY and SVGAGI. J gave up 2 bases and V 7 bases, and 8 bases lay outside the gene matches. The CDR3 is made up of 14 amino acids. The CDR3 region has the DNA TGTGCCAGCATGGCCCACAGGGGAGCCTACGAGCAGTACTTC. Translating it yields CASMAHRGAYEQYF.

This clone has only one observation. This chain uses TRBV5-8 with TRBJ2-7; 8 bases line up with TRBD1. Germline CDR1 reads SGHTS; CDR2 reads YDEGEE. V dropped 6 bases and J dropped 0; count of bases not matched to a gene: 5. CDR3 size: 14 residues. The CDR3 spells CASNLQGASYEQYF. The CDR3 bases are TGTGCCAGCAACCTCCAGGGGGCCTCCTACGAGCAGTACTTC.

This clone was counted between two and nine times. In DNA, the CDR3 is TGTGCCAGCAGGGACCGCACGGGTGAGCAGTACTTC. This encodes CASRDRTGEQYF. This chain uses TRBV28 with TRBJ2-5, with D hard to call. Germline CDR1 and CDR2: MDHEN and SYDVKM. The length of the CDR3 is 12 residues. V was clipped by 6 bases and J by 11 bases, with 16 bases between them.

The chain has TRBV12-5 and TRBJ2-2; D uncertain. The CDR3 loop spans 14 amino acids. V was shortened by 0 bases and J by 2 bases, with 4 bases between the two germline ends. The germline CDR1 and CDR2 sequences are LGHNT and FRNRAP. In DNA form, the CDR3 reads TGTGCTAGTGGTTTGGTGGAAAACACCGGGGAGCTGTTTTTT. As protein: CASGLVENTGELFF. Variable domain in full (rest from reference TRBV12-5 and TRBJ2-2): DARVTQTPRHKVTEMGQEVTMRCQPILGHNTVFWYRQTMMQGLELLAYFRNRAPLDDSGMPKDRFSAEMPDATLATLKIQPSEPRDSAVYFCASGLVENTGELFFGEGSRLTVL.